The T cell receptor beta chain described here comes from a study of CD8 T cells in ankylosing spondylitis (dated by TCRdb to between 2016 and 2019). Looking at the study overall: T cell receptor beta repertoires were profiled in healthy donors and ankylosing spondylitis patients so that disease-linked TCR variants could be found. The full study cohort comprised about 23 ankylosing spondylitis patients and about a hundred healthy donors. Samples of peripheral blood were taken, and for ankylosing spondylitis patients, synovial fluid was collected as well.

To note about this clonotype: The antigen it recognizes is unknown. No much larger clone exists at a distance of one base, and base qualities are not known.

Sequenced on an Illumina HiSeq 2500. Quantitative 5'-RACE with molecular barcodes was the method used to prepare the TCR beta libraries. Turning to the authors' computational methods: Disease-linked TCR variants were identified with a new computational method built on a probabilistic model of VDJ rearrangement. TCRdb's own reprocessing of the public reads used fastp at Q25 and MiXCR and kept productive beta chains. Here each entry gathers all rows of one CDR3 protein and keeps the most common genes and DNA. TCRdb's processing, not the authors' own work, is the source of the V and J calls. The sample includes roughly 200,000 distinct CDR3 sequences, with about 26% observed a single time. Jointly, the top ten make up about 7% of the sample. Overall results and qualifications from the work: A CD8+ phenotype was shown by the disease-linked clones, which were found at relatively low frequencies in peripheral blood. A TCR beta motif of 8 or 9 highly homologous amino acid variants appeared characteristic of blood from ankylosing spondylitis patients. The disease-linked clones were reported to be significantly enriched in matched synovial fluid samples from ankylosing spondylitis patients. Some motif variants had previously been reported in the synovial fluid and blood of reactive arthritis patients, which suggests shared mechanisms of disease initiation.

CDR1 and CDR2 are drawn from the germline V gene: MNHNS, SASEGT. V loses 7 bases of germline sequence and J loses 1 base, and the interval between the two ends is 18 bases. CDR3 length: 16 amino acids, cysteine to phenylalanine. The sequence is cut down to CDR3 DNA, 48 bases in frame from base 1. Sequenced material: blood, either unsorted or a sorted T cell fraction (not recorded which). The chain is made from TRBV6-1 and TRBJ2-3; TRBD1 is perhaps the D gene, given 5 matching bases. The sequence came from a male donor with ankylosing spondylitis or in good health (not recorded which). Read as DNA, the sequence is TGTGCCAGCAATATAGGGGAAGAGCGCGGCACAGATACGCAGTATTTT. Its protein product is CASNIGEERGTDTQYF.